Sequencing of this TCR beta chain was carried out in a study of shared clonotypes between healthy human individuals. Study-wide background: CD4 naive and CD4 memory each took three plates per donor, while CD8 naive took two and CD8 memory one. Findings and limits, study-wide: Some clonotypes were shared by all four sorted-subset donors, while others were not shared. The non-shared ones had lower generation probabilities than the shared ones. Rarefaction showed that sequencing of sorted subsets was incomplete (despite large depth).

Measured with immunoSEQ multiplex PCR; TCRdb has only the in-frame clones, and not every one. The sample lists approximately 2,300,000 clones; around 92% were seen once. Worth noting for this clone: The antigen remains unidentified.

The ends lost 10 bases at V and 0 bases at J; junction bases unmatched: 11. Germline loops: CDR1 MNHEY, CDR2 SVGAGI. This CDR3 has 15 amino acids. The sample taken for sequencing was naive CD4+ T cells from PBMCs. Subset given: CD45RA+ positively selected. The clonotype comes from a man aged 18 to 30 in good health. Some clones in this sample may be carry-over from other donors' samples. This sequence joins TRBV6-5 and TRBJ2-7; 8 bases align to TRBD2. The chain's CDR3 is CATRIAGLFSYEQYF. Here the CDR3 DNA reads TGTGCCACCCGAATAGCGGGGTTGTTCTCCTACGAGCAGTACTTC.